The 18 T cell receptor beta chains in this list originate from one sample, sequenced in a study of cytomegalovirus exposure and HLA in healthy donors (dated by TCRdb to the late 2010s). The library was built by means of the immunoSEQ multiplex PCR assay. For the multiplex PCR, a mixture combining 60 forward primers for TCR Vbeta segments and 13 reverse primers for TCR Jbeta segments was used. TCRdb re-hosts the immuneACCESS table, in-frame sequences only. Its copies lack some clones; in the studies checked, an unresolved V gene accounts for under half of them, and the cause for the rest is not known. This sample has some 100,000 clones in its table, and roughly 88% of those were observed once. 1.2% of the sample comes from the top ten. The specimen was PBMCs. Receptors were obtained from a woman aged 18-29 years in good health and CMV-seronegative.

The rearrangement joins TRBV9 to TRBJ2-5; 8 bases match TRBD2. The V and J ends lost 0 bases and 3 bases, in that order; junction bases with no gene match: 7. This CDR3 has 16 residues. Germline V CDR1 and CDR2: SGDLS, YYNGEE. CDR3 nucleotide sequence: TGTGCCAGCAGCGTAGATATGTCAGCGGGGGAAGAGACCCAGTACTTC. Protein sequence: CASSVDMSAGEETQYF.

The chain combines TRBV6-6 with TRBJ2-3, with 9 bases identical to TRBD1. The V gene end was trimmed by 5 bases and the J gene end by 4 bases; junction bases not matched to a gene: 4. There are 14 residues in the CDR3. Looked up from germline, CDR1 is MNHNY and CDR2 is SVGAGI (reference sequence). The CDR3 is CASSNTGGADTQYF. CDR3 DNA: TGTGCCAGCAGTAATACAGGGGGCGCAGATACGCAGTATTTT.

This clone was observed once. This specimen includes other DNA sequences encoding the same CDR3. The rearrangement uses TRBV15 and TRBJ2-7, with D perhaps TRBD1 (5 bases). The CDR3 contains 11 residues. Germline V gene lookup returns CDR1 LNHNV and CDR2 YYDKDF (reference sequence). V gave up 8 bases and J gave up 3 bases, with 8 bases separating them. CDR3 in amino acids: CATGQGYEQYF. CDR3 in DNA: TGTGCCACCGGGCAGGGCTACGAGCAGTACTTC.

The rearrangement joins TRBV7-2 to TRBJ2-2; 8 positions agree with TRBD1. CDR3 length: 16 amino acids. The germline CDR1 and CDR2 sequences are SGHTA and FQGNSA. The ends lost 0 bases at V and 0 bases at J; junction bases unmatched: 0. DNA for the CDR3: TGTGCCAGCAGCTTAGCGGGACAGGCGAACACCGGGGAGCTGTTTTTT. This encodes CASSLAGQANTGELFF.

This sequence joins TRBV5-1 and TRBJ2-1; D remains unclear. The CDR3 extends over 14 amino acids. Trimming left V 4 bases short and J 1 base short, with 9 bases between. Germline CDR1 reads SGHRS; CDR2 reads YFSETQ. The CDR3 region is CASSPESSYNEQFF. CDR3 bases: TGCGCCAGCAGCCCGGAGAGTTCCTACAATGAGCAGTTCTTC.

This rearrangement joins TRBV4-3 to TRBJ2-2; the D gene is possibly TRBD2 (6 bases). Trimming removed 4 bases at V and 1 base at J, with 10 bases between. Germline V gives CDR1 LGHNA, CDR2 YSLEER. This CDR3 is built from 15 residues. The CDR3 region has the DNA TGCGCCAGCAGCCCTAGGGACTGGAACACCGGGGAGCTGTTTTTT. Amino acids: CASSPRDWNTGELFF.

The chain recombines TRBV11-2 with TRBJ1-2; weak D call: TRBD1 (6 bases). The V end lost 5 bases, the J end lost 3 bases, and 13 bases lay between the germline ends. The length of the CDR3 is 14 residues. Germline V gene lookup returns CDR1 SGHAT and CDR2 FQNNGV. The CDR3 region is CASSTNRVDYGYTF. The CDR3 nucleotides read TGTGCCAGCAGCACCAACAGGGTTGACTATGGCTACACCTTC.

This chain links TRBV30 with TRBJ2-7; 15 nucleotides line up with TRBD2. This CDR3 contains 15 residues. Germline CDR1 GTSNPN, CDR2 SVGIG (reference sequence). V shed 4 bases and J 4 bases; nucleotides not matched to a gene: 5. CDR3 amino acids: CAWIGLAGGMYEQYF. The CDR3 DNA sequence: TGTGCCTGGATCGGACTAGCGGGAGGGATGTACGAGCAGTACTTC. The full variable domain, rest sourced from reference TRBV30 and TRBJ2-7, is SQTIHQWPATLVQPVGSPLSLECTVEGTSNPNLYWYRQAAGRGLQLLFYSVGIGQISSEVPQNLSASRPQDRQFILSSKKLLLSDSGFYLCAWIGLAGGMYEQYFGPGTRLTVT.

The chain uses TRBV7-9 and TRBJ1-6; D may be TRBD1 (6 bases). The germline V and J ends were trimmed by 5 bases and 15 bases, with 11 bases remaining between them. The CDR3 has 11 amino acids. The germline V gene encodes CDR1 SEHNR and CDR2 FQNEAQ (reference sequence). The CDR3 DNA reads as TGTGCCAGCAGCGTGGACAGACACCTCCACTTT. As protein: CASSVDRHLHF.

The chain links TRBV7-8 to TRBJ2-7, with TRBD1 matching 7 bases. The CDR3 spans 15 residues. The V segment lost 3 bases and the J segment 0 bases; nucleotides outside the gene matches: 5. Germline CDR1 and CDR2: SGHVS and FQNEAQ. The CDR3 here is CASSFRQGVSYEQYF. Here the CDR3 DNA reads TGTGCCAGCAGCTTCCGGCAGGGGGTCTCCTACGAGCAGTACTTC.

The chain couples TRBV28 to TRBJ2-3; 9 bases agree with TRBD2. The germline CDR1 and CDR2 sequences are MDHEN and SYDVKM. Losses at the gene ends were 4 bases for V and 8 bases for J; bases not matched to a gene: 7. The CDR3 totals 14 residues. The CDR3: CASSSGSGRATQYF. The CDR3 DNA reads TGTGCCAGCAGTTCCGGTAGCGGGAGAGCTACGCAGTATTTT.

The chain carries TRBV28 and TRBJ2-7; D remains unclear. The CDR3 extends over 14 amino acids. Trimming shortened V by 5 bases and J by 2 bases, and 13 bases separated the two germline ends. CDR1 and CDR2 (germline): MDHEN, SYDVKM. The CDR3 reads CASSGLGGAYEQYF. The CDR3 region has the DNA TGTGCCAGCAGTGGCCTAGGCGGCGCCTACGAGCAGTACTTC.

The chain couples TRBV19 to TRBJ1-5; a possible D gene is TRBD1 (5 bases). Germline V gene data show CDR1 as LNHDA and CDR2 as SQIVND (reference sequence). The CDR3 sequence is 17 residues long. V lost 3 bases and J lost 1, with 16 bases in between. CDR3 sequence: CASSISPQDTSNQPQHF. The CDR3 bases are TGTGCCAGTAGTATTTCCCCTCAGGACACAAGCAATCAGCCCCAGCATTTT.

The chain couples TRBV7-6 to TRBJ1-1, with no clear D. The germline V and J ends were trimmed by 2 bases and 7 bases, with 8 bases remaining between them. The CDR3 has 12 amino acids. The germline V gene encodes CDR1 SGHVS and CDR2 FNYEAQ. The CDR3, as DNA: TGTGCCAGCAGCTTACTGGGAGGTGAAGCTTTCTTT. Its translation is CASSLLGGEAFF.

As to this clone: The same CDR3 can be traced to other DNA sequences in this sample. The chain employs TRBV6-5 and TRBJ2-3; D unclear. This CDR3 contains 12 residues. The V end was cut by 6 bases, the J end by 2 bases, with 6 bases between. Germline-derived CDR1 and CDR2 are MNHEY and SVGAGI. In DNA form, the CDR3 reads TGTGCCAGCAGCAGATCCACAGATACGCAGTATTTT. Protein: CASSRSTDTQYF.

V is TRBV19 and J is TRBJ1-4; TRBD1 aligns across 7 bases. Losses at the gene ends were 4 bases for V and 8 bases for J; bases not matched to a gene: 13. CDR3 length: 16 residues. Germline CDR1 is LNHDA and CDR2 is SQIVND (reference sequence). The CDR3 nucleotides are TGTGCCAGTAGTAGTTTGCGGGACAGTTGGGAAGAAAAACTGTTTTTT. Protein: CASSSLRDSWEEKLFF.

This clone was recorded once. This chain uses TRBV6-6 with TRBJ2-7, with 11 bases fitting TRBD1. Germline V gives CDR1 MNHNY, CDR2 SVGAGI (reference sequence). The length of the CDR3 is 14 residues. V trimming: 8 bases; J trimming: 0 bases; junction bases outside the gene matches: 3. CDR3 nucleotides: TGTGCCAGCGCGGGGACAGGGGGCTCCTACGAGCAGTACTTC. Its protein is CASAGTGGSYEQYF.

The chain employs TRBV25-1 and TRBJ1-6; 9 bases map to TRBD1. CDR1 and CDR2 (germline): MGHDK, SYGVNS. The CDR3 consists of 14 residues. V gave up 10 bases and J gave up 10 bases; unmatched junction bases: 11. The CDR3: CATQPGQGGSPLHF. For the CDR3, the DNA is TGTGCCACCCAGCCGGGACAGGGTGGCTCACCCCTCCACTTT.